The 27 T cell receptor beta chains below come from one sample, sequenced in a study of sequential checkpoint blockade in melanoma. Treatment of the sample: randomized to nivolumab then ipilimumab (arm A) or the reverse (arm B). Profiling relied on immunoSEQ multiplex PCR, and the TCRdb table lists in-frame clones only, not all of them. The sample lists about 27,000 clones, roughly 77% occurring once. Here the sequenced sample was CD8+ T cells sorted from blood (inferred from file names), taken from a patient given nivolumab and ipilimumab in sequence. Receptors were obtained from a human donor with melanoma.

The CDR3 spells CASSKRGGTDTQYF. CDR3 in DNA: TGTGCCAGCAGTAAGCGGGGCGGCACAGATACGCAGTATTTT. This chain uses TRBV7-8 with TRBJ2-3; 7 bases map to TRBD2. Trimming removed 6 bases from V and 1 base from J; junction bases left unmatched: 4. Germline CDR1 is SGHVS and CDR2 is FQNEAQ. This CDR3 is 14 amino acids long.

J is TRBJ2-7 and V is TRBV28, with 8 bases identical to TRBD1. This CDR3 has 17 amino acids. Looked up from germline, CDR1 is MDHEN and CDR2 is SYDVKM. Trimming removed 5 bases from V and 4 bases from J; junction bases left unmatched: 16. The DNA of the CDR3 is TGTGCCAGCAGTCCCCTTACTGGACAGGGAGGCGGATACGAGCAGTACTTC. It is translated as CASSPLTGQGGGYEQYF.

This sequence joins TRBV9 and TRBJ2-7; 8 bases map to TRBD1. Germline V gives CDR1 SGDLS, CDR2 YYNGEE. This CDR3 has 12 residues. Trimming at V came to 4 bases and at J to 4 bases, leaving 1 base not matched to a gene. The CDR3 spells CASSNRGYEQYF. For the CDR3, the DNA is TGTGCCAGCAGCAACAGGGGGTACGAGCAGTACTTC.

This sequence joins TRBV5-4 and TRBJ2-7; TRBD1 matches at 9 bases. V dropped 5 bases and J dropped 3; count of bases not matched to a gene: 9. Germline V CDR1 and CDR2: SGHNT, YYREEE (reference sequence). The CDR3 covers 15 residues. CDR3 in amino acids: CASSYGTGNYYEQYF. In DNA, the CDR3 is TGTGCCAGCAGTTACGGGACAGGGAATTACTACGAGCAGTACTTC.

This chain joins TRBV7-9 and TRBJ1-6; D is unclear. CDR1 and CDR2 (germline): SEHNR, FQNEAQ (reference sequence). With 2 bases removed from V and 3 bases from J, the gap between germline ends came to 17 bases. This CDR3 is built from 18 residues. The CDR3 DNA reads as TGTGCCAGCAGCTTAAGCAGCGAGGCTGAGAGCTATAATTCACCCCTCCACTTT. Translation gives CASSLSSEAESYNSPLHF.

This chain joins TRBV5-5 and TRBJ1-5; TRBD1 agrees at 11 bases. Germline trimming cut 0 bases from V and 7 bases from J; bases unmatched to any gene: 0. There are 14 residues in the CDR3. The V gene's germline CDR1 is SGHKS and CDR2 YYEKEE (reference sequence). The CDR3 loop reads CASSLGDRGQPQHF. The CDR3 DNA sequence: TGTGCCAGCAGCTTGGGGGACAGGGGGCAGCCCCAGCATTTT.

V and J are TRBV6-4 and TRBJ2-1; D is perhaps TRBD2 (5 bases). Germline V CDR1 and CDR2: MRHNA, SNTAGT. Trimming cost V 2 bases and J 6 bases, with 5 bases left between them. CDR3 size: 12 residues. The CDR3 spells CASSDEGNEQFF. CDR3 bases: TGTGCCAGCAGTGACGAGGGCAATGAGCAGTTCTTC.

The genes are TRBV7-3 and TRBJ1-1; maybe TRBD1 (5 bases). Trimming left V 2 bases short and J 4 bases short, with 8 bases between. CDR1 is SGHTA and CDR2 is FQGTGA in the germline V gene. The CDR3 extends over 13 amino acids. CDR3 coding DNA: TGTGCCAGCAGCTTACAGGGCGGCACTGAAGCTTTCTTT. Amino acids: CASSLQGGTEAFF.

V usage is TRBV6-1 and J usage is TRBJ2-7; the match to TRBD2 covers 9 bases. The germline V gene has CDR1 MNHNS and CDR2 SASEGT. The CDR3 loop spans 14 amino acids. Trimming at V came to 7 bases and at J to 1 base, leaving 5 bases not matched to a gene. The CDR3 region is CASTWTSASYEQYF. The CDR3 bases are TGTGCCAGCACATGGACTAGCGCATCCTACGAGCAGTACTTC.

This rearrangement joins TRBV4-1 to TRBJ1-2; D perhaps matches TRBD1 (5 bases). Germline V gene sequence: CDR1 MGHRA, CDR2 YSYEKL. The CDR3 length is 17 residues. Trimming removed 0 bases at V and 5 bases at J, with 19 bases between. As DNA, the CDR3 is TGCGCCAGCAGCCAAGACCGCAGGGAAGAACTCTGGTATGGCTACACCTTC. Residues: CASSQDRREELWYGYTF.

The chain uses TRBV9 and TRBJ2-3; 7 bases align to TRBD2. The CDR3 runs 15 residues. Germline CDR1 reads SGDLS; CDR2 reads YYNGEE. With 1 base clipped from V and 2 bases from J, the junction kept 4 bases outside the gene matches. The CDR3, as DNA: TGTGCCAGCAGCGTATTGGGGGGGAACACAGATACGCAGTATTTT. Its translation: CASSVLGGNTDTQYF. Looking up the rest from reference TRBV9 and TRBJ2-3 gives the full variable domain: DSGVTQTPKHLITATGQRVTLRCSPRSGDLSVYWYQQSLDQGLQFLIQYYNGEERAKGNILERFSAQQFPDLHSELNLSSLELGDSALYFCASSVLGGNTDTQYFGPGTRLTVL.

This clone was counted only a few times. This chain links TRBV7-9 with TRBJ1-2, with 8 bases identical to TRBD1. V gave up 5 bases and J gave up 3 bases; unmatched junction bases: 11. Germline CDR1 is SEHNR and CDR2 is FQNEAQ (reference sequence). The CDR3 is made up of 16 amino acids. CDR3 sequence: CASSPTDRVPDYGYTF. The CDR3 DNA follows: TGTGCCAGCAGCCCCACGGACAGGGTGCCTGACTATGGCTACACCTTC.

The V and J genes are TRBV27 and TRBJ2-7; 7 nucleotides match TRBD1. Germline V gene data show CDR1 as MNHEY and CDR2 as SMNVEV (reference sequence). The CDR3 sequence is 16 residues long. V lost 0 bases, J lost 1 base, and 6 bases stayed unmatched. The CDR3 sequence is CASSLSGQHLSYEQYF. In DNA, the CDR3 is TGTGCCAGCAGTTTATCGGGACAGCATCTTTCCTACGAGCAGTACTTC.

Written as DNA, the CDR3 is TGTGCCAGCAGCCAGAGGGCAGGGGGCGGAAGGTACCAAGAGACCCAGTACTTC. Protein: CASSQRAGGGRYQETQYF. The V gene is TRBV7-9, the J gene TRBJ2-5; 8 positions match TRBD1. V shed 5 bases, J shed 0 bases, and the junction held 14 bases outside the gene matches. There are 18 residues in the CDR3. CDR1 and CDR2 (germline): SEHNR, FQNEAQ (reference sequence).

The CDR3 is CASSPTSGGYNEQFF. CDR3 nucleotides: TGTGCCAGCAGTCCGACTAGCGGGGGTTACAATGAGCAGTTCTTC. The chain has TRBV2 and TRBJ2-1, with 12 positions matching TRBD2. Germline lookup yields CDR1 SNHLY and CDR2 FYNNEI. This CDR3 has 15 residues. With 5 bases clipped from V and 4 bases from J, the junction kept 3 bases outside the gene matches.

V gene TRBV6-6 combines with J gene TRBJ2-5; TRBD2 agrees at 7 bases. V shed 2 bases, J shed 3 bases, and the junction held 3 bases outside the gene matches. Germline V gene sequence: CDR1 MNHNY, CDR2 SVGAGI (reference sequence). CDR3 length: 14 amino acids. CDR3 loop: CASSYVGLEETQYF. The CDR3 bases are TGTGCCAGCAGTTACGTTGGACTAGAAGAGACCCAGTACTTC.

The chain recombines TRBV6-5 with TRBJ2-7, with 9 bases identical to TRBD1. There are 13 residues in the CDR3. In germline, CDR1 is MNHEY, CDR2 SVGAGI. Trimming took 4 bases from V and 4 from J; bases not matched to a gene: 2. In nucleotides, the CDR3 is TGTGCCAGCAGTTCGGGACAGGGTTACGAGCAGTACTTC. It specifies CASSSGQGYEQYF.

J is TRBJ1-5 and V is TRBV25-1; no definite D call. The germline gives CDR1 MGHDK, CDR2 SYGVNS. V dropped 4 bases and J dropped 6 bases, with 7 bases sitting between them. The CDR3 is 12 residues long. The CDR3 is CASSAGIQPQHF. The CDR3 nucleotides are TGTGCCAGCAGTGCCGGTATTCAGCCCCAGCATTTT.

This rearrangement joins TRBV28 to TRBJ1-5, with TRBD1 matching 7 bases. Per germline, CDR1 MDHEN and CDR2 SYDVKM. The CDR3 totals 16 residues. The V segment lost 4 bases and the J segment 0 bases; nucleotides outside the gene matches: 6. The CDR3 sequence is CASSSPTGYSNQPQHF. The DNA for the CDR3 is TGTGCCAGCAGTTCCCCGACAGGGTATAGCAATCAGCCCCAGCATTTT.

This chain connects TRBV7-2 to TRBJ2-1; unclear D gene. CDR1 SGHTA and CDR2 FQGNSA come from the germline V gene. V gave up 0 bases and J gave up 0 bases, with 9 bases separating them. CDR3 length equals 16 residues. The CDR3 DNA reads TGTGCCAGCAGCTTAGCTCTTTCCAGCTCCTACAATGAGCAGTTCTTC. It codes for CASSLALSSSYNEQFF.

The gene calls are TRBV4-1 and TRBJ2-7; D call uncertain. Germline V CDR1 and CDR2: MGHRA, YSYEKL. The CDR3 is 14 residues long. The V end was cut by 1 base, the J end by 7 bases, with 14 bases between. The CDR3 DNA follows: TGCGCCAGCAGCCAAGCCCAAGAAGTCGGGGAGCAGTACTTC. Translating it yields CASSQAQEVGEQYF.

The chain is built from TRBV28 and TRBJ2-2, with a weak D call TRBD1 (5 bases). Germline CDR1 is MDHEN and CDR2 is SYDVKM. V lost 8 bases and J lost 0, with 13 bases in between. This CDR3 spans 15 amino acids. The CDR3 region has the DNA TGTGCCAGCTCAAGGGGATCCGCGAACACCGGGGAGCTGTTTTTT. Protein sequence: CASSRGSANTGELFF.

V gene TRBV29-1 combines with J gene TRBJ2-7, with D possibly TRBD2 on 5 matching bases. CDR1 SQVTM and CDR2 ANQGSEA come from the germline V gene. Between the trimmed V and J ends, which lost 6 bases and 2 bases, there was a span of 14 bases. This CDR3 region has 13 residues. This CDR3 is CSVSADFTYEQYF. CDR3 nucleotide sequence: TGCAGCGTCTCCGCGGACTTTACCTACGAGCAGTACTTC.

The CDR3 protein is CASSQERTGGYEQYF. The CDR3 bases are TGCGCCAGCAGCCAAGAGAGGACAGGGGGTTACGAGCAGTACTTC. The chain uses TRBV4-1 and TRBJ2-7, with 10 positions matching TRBD1. This CDR3 has 15 amino acids. CDR1 and CDR2 (germline): MGHRA, YSYEKL. V lost 0 bases, J lost 4 bases, and 3 bases stayed unmatched.

The chain links TRBV28 to TRBJ1-4, with a tentative D call TRBD1 (5 bases). The V end lost 5 bases, the J end lost 1 base, and 14 bases lay between the germline ends. CDR3 length equals 16 residues. Germline V gene lookup returns CDR1 MDHEN and CDR2 SYDVKM. CDR3 in amino acids: CASSIGRARTNEKLFF. In DNA form, the CDR3 reads TGTGCCAGCAGTATCGGCAGGGCTCGAACTAATGAAAAACTGTTTTTT.

CDR3 protein: CASSQRQKETQYF. The CDR3, as DNA: TGTGCCAGCAGCCAACGACAGAAAGAGACCCAGTACTTC. The J gene is TRBJ2-5, the V gene TRBV7-9, with D possibly being TRBD1 (5 bases). V lost 5 bases to trimming and J lost 3 bases, with 10 bases between them. The CDR3 is 13 residues long. Germline CDR1 reads SEHNR; CDR2 reads FQNEAQ (reference sequence).

The V gene is TRBV9, the J gene TRBJ2-3; TRBD2 agrees at 9 bases. The CDR3 is made up of 18 amino acids. Germline CDR1 and CDR2: SGDLS and YYNGEE. V lost 2 bases and J lost 0; bases outside the gene matches: 10. The CDR3 DNA is TGTGCCAGCAGCGTGTCCGCTAGCGGGGACTCTAGCACAGATACGCAGTATTTT. Its translation is CASSVSASGDSSTDTQYF.